This T cell receptor beta chain was obtained from a study of tumor-infiltrating lymphocytes in primary liver carcinoma. Whole-study findings and limits: With p = 0.039, the top-250-clone fraction in tumors significantly exceeded that in blood. In tumor-adjacent and tumor-blood pairs, overlap was lower than in tumor region pairs.

Synthesis of TCR beta cDNA was carried out from about 540 ng total RNA with a constant-region primer. Three nested multiplex PCR rounds, a slightly modified ARM-PCR method, built the TCR beta libraries. The study ran its first two PCR rounds for roughly 10 cycles each, using TRBV1-TRBV30 forward primers and a C-beta reverse primer. From the multiplex PCR reads, TCRdb called clonotypes with MiXCR, one entry per CDR3 protein. The table shows some 55,000 distinct CDR3 sequences, with about 73% occurring only once. The V and J ends lost 6 bases and 4 bases, in that order; junction bases with no gene match: 15. This CDR3 is 18 amino acids long. The V gene's germline CDR1 is MNHNY and CDR2 SVGAGI (reference sequence). Starting material for RNA and DNA co-extraction consisted of about 19-32 mg of unsorted bulk tissue. This clonotype was detected many times. Its specificity is unknown.

The receptor comes from a man in his forties with primary liver carcinoma and hepatitis B virus infection. The gene calls are TRBV6-6 and TRBJ1-6, with 7 bases that match TRBD1. Material: liver tumor tissue from sampling region 2. Subset here: tumor region T2, inferior pole. The chain's CDR3 is CASSLTSLPGQYNSPLHF. The CDR3 bases are TGTGCCAGCAGCCTCACATCATTACCGGGACAGTATAATTCACCCCTCCACTTT.